These 17 T cell receptor beta chains came from one sample sequenced in a study of PD-1 blockade in classical Hodgkin lymphoma. Assay: immunoSEQ multiplex PCR; the TCRdb copy retains only in-frame clones and omits some. The table records over 75,000 clones, about nine tenths of them present only once. Sample time point: cycle 4 day 1 (C4D1), after 6 weeks of nivolumab. Every patient experienced relapse after autologous stem cell transplantation, and brentuximab vedotin exposure varied. The specimen comprised peripheral blood mononuclear cells (PBMCs), sampled before the fourth cycle of nivolumab. Receptors were obtained from a human donor with classical Hodgkin lymphoma.

J is TRBJ1-1 and V is TRBV13; the D gene is possibly TRBD1 (5 bases). From germline, CDR1 is PRHDT and CDR2 FYEKMQ (reference sequence). This CDR3 has 15 residues. Deletions cut 2 bases from V and 1 base from J, with 11 bases between. The CDR3 DNA follows: TGTGCCAGCAGCTTATACAGGAGACAGAACACTGAAGCTTTCTTT. Residues: CASSLYRRQNTEAFF.

The genes are TRBV4-1 and TRBJ2-7; possible D gene TRBD2, 5 bases. Germline CDR1 is MGHRA and CDR2 is YSYEKL. V was trimmed by 0 bases and J by 2 bases, leaving 8 bases between them. CDR3 length: 14 amino acids. The CDR3 DNA sequence: TGCGCCAGCAGCCAAGAGGGGAGCCCCTACGAGCAGTACTTC. As protein: CASSQEGSPYEQYF.

This clone was seen a handful of times. V is TRBV6-6 and J is TRBJ1-3; tentatively, D is TRBD1 (6 bases). This CDR3 is 13 amino acids long. With 8 bases removed from V and 4 bases from J, the gap between germline ends came to 12 bases. The germline V gene encodes CDR1 MNHNY and CDR2 SVGAGI (reference sequence). CDR3 DNA sequence: TGTGCCAGCCGAACAGGGCCGGGAAACACCATATATTTT. Translating gives CASRTGPGNTIYF.

This rearrangement joins TRBV4-3 to TRBJ1-1; no firm D call. This CDR3 is 14 amino acids long. The germline V gene has CDR1 LGHNA and CDR2 YSLEER. Trimming took 8 bases from V and 4 from J, leaving 17 bases between them. The CDR3 nucleotides are TGCGCCAGCTCCCGGATACTTGGAGGCACTGAAGCTTTCTTT. Protein product: CASSRILGGTEAFF.

The rearrangement joins TRBV7-2 to TRBJ1-5; TRBD1 might be the D (5 bases). Germline V CDR1 and CDR2: SGHTA, FQGNSA. The CDR3 length is 16 residues. V was trimmed by 7 bases and J by 0 bases, leaving 16 bases between them. In nucleotides, the CDR3 is TGTGCCAGCACCCAGGAGGGACGGTATAGCAATCAGCCCCAGCATTTT. Its protein product is CASTQEGRYSNQPQHF. The full variable domain, completed using reference TRBV7-2 and TRBJ1-5, is GAGVSQSPSNKVTEKGKDVELRCDPISGHTALYWYRQSLGQGLEFLIYFQGNSAPDKSGLPSDRFSAERTGGSVSTLTIQRTQQEDSAVYLCASTQEGRYSNQPQHFGDGTRLSIL.

This clone appeared once. The CDR3 sequence is CASSGTGIDNQPQHF. CDR3 DNA: TGTGCCAGCAGCGGGACAGGGATAGACAATCAGCCCCAGCATTTT. V is TRBV5-5 and J is TRBJ1-5; 9 nucleotides agree with TRBD1. The ends lost 4 bases at V and 3 bases at J; junction bases unmatched: 5. The CDR3 spans 15 residues. CDR1 SGHKS and CDR2 YYEKEE come from the germline V gene (reference sequence).

V is TRBV9 and J is TRBJ2-7, with D perhaps matching TRBD2 (6 bases). Germline assignment: CDR1 SGDLS and CDR2 YYNGEE. V gave up 2 bases and J gave up 7 bases, with 13 bases separating them. The CDR3 extends over 13 amino acids. CDR3 protein: CASSVVSAGEQYF. The CDR3 nucleotides are TGTGCCAGCAGCGTTGTTAGCGCGGGGGAGCAGTACTTC.

This clone is a singleton in its sample. CDR3 protein: CASSLTGGPNQPQHF. The CDR3 bases are TGCGCCAGCAGCTTGACCGGGGGCCCCAATCAGCCCCAGCATTTT. The chain couples TRBV5-1 to TRBJ1-5; TRBD1 might be the D (6 bases). Germline CDR1 and CDR2: SGHRS and YFSETQ. The germline V and J ends were trimmed by 1 base and 3 bases, with 11 bases remaining between them. The CDR3 is made up of 15 amino acids.

J is TRBJ2-1 and V is TRBV4-1; 9 positions match TRBD2. The germline V gene encodes CDR1 MGHRA and CDR2 YSYEKL. With V trimmed by 0 bases and J by 4 bases, 4 bases remained unmatched. The CDR3 covers 16 residues. The CDR3 protein is CASSQEGLAGYNEQFF. The DNA for the CDR3 is TGCGCCAGCAGCCAAGAAGGCCTAGCGGGGTACAATGAGCAGTTCTTC.

The chain links TRBV15 to TRBJ1-5, with D perhaps TRBD1 (5 bases). V was shortened by 1 base and J by 6 bases, with 10 bases between the two germline ends. The CDR3 runs to 14 residues. Per germline, CDR1 LNHNV and CDR2 YYDKDF (reference sequence). The CDR3 bases are TGTGCCACCAGCAGAGCCCCAGGGAGTCAGCCCCAGCATTTT. It encodes CATSRAPGSQPQHF.

The V and J genes are TRBV7-9 and TRBJ2-5; D possibly corresponds to TRBD1 (6 bases). CDR3 length: 16 amino acids. The V end lost 1 base, the J end lost 5 bases, and 17 bases lay between the germline ends. Germline-derived CDR1 and CDR2 are SEHNR and FQNEAQ (reference sequence). The CDR3 is CASSLVGHLPGETQYF. CDR3 bases: TGTGCCAGCAGCTTAGTGGGACACCTACCCGGGGAGACCCAGTACTTC.

In this sample, this clone turned up once. The chain links TRBV2 to TRBJ2-4; D call uncertain. The germline CDR1 and CDR2 sequences are SNHLY and FYNNEI. CDR3 size: 16 residues. V lost 1 base and J lost 0, with 10 bases in between. Here the CDR3 reads CASSEGPMRAKNIQYF. The CDR3 bases are TGTGCCAGCAGTGAAGGCCCAATGAGAGCCAAAAACATTCAGTACTTC.

This clone was recorded a few times. V is TRBV7-9 and J is TRBJ1-1; D is perhaps TRBD1 (5 bases). This CDR3 comprises 14 residues. Germline CDR1 is SEHNR and CDR2 is FQNEAQ (reference sequence). Deletions cut 5 bases from V and 5 bases from J, with 15 bases between. The CDR3 here is CASSHPGARTEAFF. The CDR3 DNA is TGTGCCAGCAGCCACCCCGGGGCGCGGACTGAAGCTTTCTTT.

The chain combines TRBV29-1 with TRBJ2-7; 9 bases are a match to TRBD1. CDR3 length: 17 residues. Trimming removed 1 base from V and 7 bases from J; junction bases left unmatched: 17. Germline loops: CDR1 SQVTM, CDR2 ANQGSEA. This CDR3 is CSVEGLYTGTGKGEQYF. The DNA of the CDR3 is TGCAGCGTTGAAGGATTATATACCGGGACAGGGAAGGGAGAGCAGTACTTC.

This clone turned up a few times. The chain carries TRBV7-9 and TRBJ1-5, with no clear D. V was pared by 3 bases and J by 0 bases, with 6 bases between. Per germline, CDR1 SEHNR and CDR2 FQNEAQ (reference sequence). The CDR3 extends over 14 amino acids. CDR3: CASSFERSNQPQHF. CDR3 nucleotide sequence: TGTGCCAGCAGCTTCGAGCGTAGCAATCAGCCCCAGCATTTT.

V and J are TRBV18 and TRBJ1-6; D is uncertain. CDR1 and CDR2 (germline): KGHSH, LQKENI. Trimming stripped 2 bases from V and 5 bases from J, with 7 bases between. The CDR3 is 14 residues long. The CDR3 nucleotides read TGTGCCAGCTCACCAGGGTTGGATAATTCACCCCTCCACTTT. Translation: CASSPGLDNSPLHF.

The chain has TRBV10-3 and TRBJ1-3, with 9 bases matching TRBD1. This CDR3 is built from 15 residues. The trim removed 6 bases at V and 4 bases at J, leaving 7 bases unmatched. Looked up from germline, CDR1 is ENHRY and CDR2 is SYGVKD. The CDR3 here is CAIRPGTGRGNTIYF. CDR3 DNA sequence: TGTGCCATCAGGCCCGGGACAGGGAGGGGAAACACCATATATTTT.